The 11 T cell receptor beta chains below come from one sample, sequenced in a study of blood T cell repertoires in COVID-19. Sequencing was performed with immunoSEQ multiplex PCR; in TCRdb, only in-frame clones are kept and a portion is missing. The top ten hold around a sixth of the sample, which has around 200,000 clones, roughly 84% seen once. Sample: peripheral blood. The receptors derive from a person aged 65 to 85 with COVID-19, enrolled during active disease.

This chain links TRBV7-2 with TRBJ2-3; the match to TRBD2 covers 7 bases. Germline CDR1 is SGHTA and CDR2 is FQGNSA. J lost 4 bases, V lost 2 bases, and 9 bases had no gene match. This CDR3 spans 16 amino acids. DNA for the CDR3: TGTGCCAGCAGCTTATCCCTGACTAGCAGGGCAGATACGCAGTATTTT. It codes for CASSLSLTSRADTQYF.

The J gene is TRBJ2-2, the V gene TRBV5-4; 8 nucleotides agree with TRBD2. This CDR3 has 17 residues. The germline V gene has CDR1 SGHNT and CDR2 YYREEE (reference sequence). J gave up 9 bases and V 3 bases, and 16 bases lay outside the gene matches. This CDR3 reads CASSSGGGAGVPRELFF. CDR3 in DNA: TGTGCCAGCAGCTCCGGGGGGGGTGCAGGGGTCCCTCGGGAGCTGTTTTTT.

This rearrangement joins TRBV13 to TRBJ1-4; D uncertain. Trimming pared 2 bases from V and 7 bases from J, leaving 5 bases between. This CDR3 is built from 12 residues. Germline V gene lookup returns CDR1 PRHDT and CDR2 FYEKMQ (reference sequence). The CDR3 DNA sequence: TGTGCCAGCAGCTTATATTTTGAAAAACTGTTTTTT. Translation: CASSLYFEKLFF.

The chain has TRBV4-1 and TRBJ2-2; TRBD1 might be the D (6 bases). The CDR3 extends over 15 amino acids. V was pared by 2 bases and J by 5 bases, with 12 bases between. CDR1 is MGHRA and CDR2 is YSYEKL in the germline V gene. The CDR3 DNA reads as TGCGCCAGCAGCCAAAGACAGGTGGAGACCGGGGAGCTGTTTTTT. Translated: CASSQRQVETGELFF.

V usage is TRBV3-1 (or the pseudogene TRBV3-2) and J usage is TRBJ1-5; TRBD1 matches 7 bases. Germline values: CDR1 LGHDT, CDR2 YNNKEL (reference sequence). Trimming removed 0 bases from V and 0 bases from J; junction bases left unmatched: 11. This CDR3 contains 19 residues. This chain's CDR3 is CASSQDFPGTVGSNQPQHF. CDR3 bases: TGTGCCAGCAGCCAAGATTTCCCCGGGACAGTTGGTAGCAATCAGCCCCAGCATTTT.

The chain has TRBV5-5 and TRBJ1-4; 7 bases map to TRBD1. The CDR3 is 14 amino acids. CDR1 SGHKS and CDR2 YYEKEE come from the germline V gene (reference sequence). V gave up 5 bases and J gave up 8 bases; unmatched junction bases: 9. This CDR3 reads CASSIGQVPEKLFF. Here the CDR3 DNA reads TGTGCCAGCAGTATTGGACAGGTACCGGAAAAACTGTTTTTT.

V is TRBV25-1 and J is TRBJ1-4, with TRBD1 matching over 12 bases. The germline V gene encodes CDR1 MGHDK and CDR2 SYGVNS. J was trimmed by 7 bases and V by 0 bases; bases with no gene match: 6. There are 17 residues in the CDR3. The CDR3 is CASSEYKGQGAREKLFF. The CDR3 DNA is TGTGCCAGCAGTGAATACAAGGGACAGGGGGCGCGTGAAAAACTGTTTTTT.

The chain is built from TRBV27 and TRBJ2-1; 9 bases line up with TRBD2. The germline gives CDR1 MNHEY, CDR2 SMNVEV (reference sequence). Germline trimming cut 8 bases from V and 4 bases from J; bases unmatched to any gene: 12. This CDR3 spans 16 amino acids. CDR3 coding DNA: TGTGCCAGCGCGGGGGGGAACATCCTCTCGTACAATGAGCAGTTCTTC. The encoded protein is CASAGGNILSYNEQFF.

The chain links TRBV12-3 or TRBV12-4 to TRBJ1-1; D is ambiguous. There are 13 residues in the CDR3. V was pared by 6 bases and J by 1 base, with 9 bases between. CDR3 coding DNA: TGTGCCAGCAGCCTGTACGGGAACACTGAAGCTTTCTTT. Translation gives CASSLYGNTEAFF.

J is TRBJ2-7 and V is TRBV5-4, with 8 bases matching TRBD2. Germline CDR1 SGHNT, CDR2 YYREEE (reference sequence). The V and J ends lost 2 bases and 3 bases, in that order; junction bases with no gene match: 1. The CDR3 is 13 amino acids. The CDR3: CASSFGGDYEQYF. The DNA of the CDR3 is TGTGCCAGCAGCTTCGGGGGGGACTACGAGCAGTACTTC.

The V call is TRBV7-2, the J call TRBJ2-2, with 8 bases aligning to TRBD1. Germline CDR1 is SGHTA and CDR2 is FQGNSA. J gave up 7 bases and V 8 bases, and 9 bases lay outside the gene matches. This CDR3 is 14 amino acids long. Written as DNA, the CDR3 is TGTGCCAGCGCTGCAGGGGGCGGATTCGGGGAGCTGTTTTTT. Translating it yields CASAAGGGFGELFF.